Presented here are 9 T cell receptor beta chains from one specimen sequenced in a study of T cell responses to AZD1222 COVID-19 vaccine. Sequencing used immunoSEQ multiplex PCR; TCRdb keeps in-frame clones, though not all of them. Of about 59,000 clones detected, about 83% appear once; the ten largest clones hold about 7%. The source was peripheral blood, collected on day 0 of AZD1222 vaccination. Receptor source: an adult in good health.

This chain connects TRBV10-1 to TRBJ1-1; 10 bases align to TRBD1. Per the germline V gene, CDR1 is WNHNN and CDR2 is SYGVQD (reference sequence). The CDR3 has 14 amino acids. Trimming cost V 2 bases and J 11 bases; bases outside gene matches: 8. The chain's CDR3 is CASSEQTGGLGAFF. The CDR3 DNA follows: TGCGCCAGCAGTGAGCAGACAGGGGGCCTAGGGGCTTTCTTT.

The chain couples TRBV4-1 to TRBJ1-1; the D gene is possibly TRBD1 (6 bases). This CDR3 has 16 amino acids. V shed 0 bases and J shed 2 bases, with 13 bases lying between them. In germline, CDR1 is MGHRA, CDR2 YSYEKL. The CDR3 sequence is CASSQDRTGTNTEAFF. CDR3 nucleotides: TGCGCCAGCAGCCAAGATCGAACAGGGACAAACACTGAAGCTTTCTTT.

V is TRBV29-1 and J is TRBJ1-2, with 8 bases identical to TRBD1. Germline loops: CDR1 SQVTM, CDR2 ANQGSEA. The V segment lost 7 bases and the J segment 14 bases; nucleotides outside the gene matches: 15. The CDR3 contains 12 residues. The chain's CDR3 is CSGWNTGGYGTF. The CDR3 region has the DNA TGCAGCGGGTGGAATACAGGGGGGTATGGTACCTTC. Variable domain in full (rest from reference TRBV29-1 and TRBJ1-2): SAVISQKPSRDICQRGTSLTIQCQVDSQVTMMFWYRQQPGQSLTLIATANQGSEATYESGFVIDKFPISRPNLTFSTLTVSNMSPEDSSIYLCSGWNTGGYGTFGSGTRLTVV.

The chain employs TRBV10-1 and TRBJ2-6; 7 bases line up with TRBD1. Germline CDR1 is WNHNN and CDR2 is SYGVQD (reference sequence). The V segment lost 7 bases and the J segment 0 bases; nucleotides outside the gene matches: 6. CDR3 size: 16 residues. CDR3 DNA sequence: TGCGCCAGCAAGGACAGGCCCCTCTCTGGGGCCAACGTCCTGACTTTC. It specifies CASKDRPLSGANVLTF.

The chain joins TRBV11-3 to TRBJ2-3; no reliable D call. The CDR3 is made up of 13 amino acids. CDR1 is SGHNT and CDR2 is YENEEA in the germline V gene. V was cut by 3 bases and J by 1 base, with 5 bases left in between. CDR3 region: CASSFGGTDTQYF. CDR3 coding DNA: TGTGCCAGCAGCTTTGGGGGCACAGATACGCAGTATTTT.

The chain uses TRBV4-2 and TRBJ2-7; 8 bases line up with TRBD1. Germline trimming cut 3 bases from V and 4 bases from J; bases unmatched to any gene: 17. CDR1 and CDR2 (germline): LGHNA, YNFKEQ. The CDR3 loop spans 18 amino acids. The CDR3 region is CASSHHDWGTGKPYEQYF. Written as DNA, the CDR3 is TGTGCCAGCAGCCACCACGACTGGGGGACAGGCAAACCTTACGAGCAGTACTTC.

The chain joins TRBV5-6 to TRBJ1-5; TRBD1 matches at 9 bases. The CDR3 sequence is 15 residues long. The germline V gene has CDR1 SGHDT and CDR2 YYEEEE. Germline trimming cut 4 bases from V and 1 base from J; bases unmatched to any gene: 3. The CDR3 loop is CASSQGTGSNQPQHF. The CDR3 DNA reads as TGTGCCAGCAGCCAGGGGACAGGGAGCAATCAGCCCCAGCATTTT. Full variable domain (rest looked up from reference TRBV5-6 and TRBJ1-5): DAGVTQSPTHLIKTRGQQVTLRCSPKSGHDTVSWYQQALGQGPQFIFQYYEEEERQRGNFPDRFSGHQFPNYSSELNVNALLLGDSALYLCASSQGTGSNQPQHFGDGTRLSIL.

DNA for the CDR3: TGTGCCAGCAGTGAAGGCATTACCTACGAGCAGTACTTC. Residues: CASSEGITYEQYF. This chain links TRBV6-1 with TRBJ2-7, with D unclear. This CDR3 region has 13 residues. With 1 base removed from V and 2 bases from J, the gap between germline ends came to 6 bases. Germline lookup yields CDR1 MNHNS and CDR2 SASEGT.

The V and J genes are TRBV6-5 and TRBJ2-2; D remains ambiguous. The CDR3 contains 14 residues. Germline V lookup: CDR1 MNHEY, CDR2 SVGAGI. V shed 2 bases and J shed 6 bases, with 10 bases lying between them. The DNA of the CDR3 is TGTGCCAGCAGTTACGTCGTGGAAGCCGGGGAGCTGTTTTTT. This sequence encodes CASSYVVEAGELFF.